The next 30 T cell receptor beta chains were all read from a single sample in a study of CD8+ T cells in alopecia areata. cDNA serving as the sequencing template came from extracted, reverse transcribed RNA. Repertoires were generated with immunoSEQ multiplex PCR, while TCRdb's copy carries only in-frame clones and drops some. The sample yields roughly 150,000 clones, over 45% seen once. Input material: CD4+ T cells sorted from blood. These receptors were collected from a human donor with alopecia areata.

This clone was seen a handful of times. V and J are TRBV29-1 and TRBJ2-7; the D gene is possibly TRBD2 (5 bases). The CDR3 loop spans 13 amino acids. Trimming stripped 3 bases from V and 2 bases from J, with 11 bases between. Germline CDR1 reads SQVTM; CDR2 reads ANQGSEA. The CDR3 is CSVDSGIAYEQYF. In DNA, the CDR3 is TGCAGCGTTGACTCCGGGATTGCCTACGAGCAGTACTTC.

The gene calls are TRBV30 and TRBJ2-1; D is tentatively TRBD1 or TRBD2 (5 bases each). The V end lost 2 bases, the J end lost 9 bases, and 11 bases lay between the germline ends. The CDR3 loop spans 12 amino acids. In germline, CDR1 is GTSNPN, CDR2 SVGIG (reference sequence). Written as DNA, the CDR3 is TGTGCCTGGAGTTTGGGACCAGCTGAGCAGTTCTTC. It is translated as CAWSLGPAEQFF.

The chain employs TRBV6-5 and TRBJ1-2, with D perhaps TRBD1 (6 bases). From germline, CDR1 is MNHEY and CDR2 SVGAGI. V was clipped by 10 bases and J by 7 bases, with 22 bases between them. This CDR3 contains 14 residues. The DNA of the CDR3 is TGTGCCATTCACCCTTCCGGGACATCCCGTGGCTACACCTTC. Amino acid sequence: CAIHPSGTSRGYTF.

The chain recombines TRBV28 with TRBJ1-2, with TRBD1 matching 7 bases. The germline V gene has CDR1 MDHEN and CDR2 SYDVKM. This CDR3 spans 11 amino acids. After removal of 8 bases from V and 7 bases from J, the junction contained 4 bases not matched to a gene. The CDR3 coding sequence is TGTGCCAGCCGACAGGGCCTTGGCTACACCTTC. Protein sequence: CASRQGLGYTF.

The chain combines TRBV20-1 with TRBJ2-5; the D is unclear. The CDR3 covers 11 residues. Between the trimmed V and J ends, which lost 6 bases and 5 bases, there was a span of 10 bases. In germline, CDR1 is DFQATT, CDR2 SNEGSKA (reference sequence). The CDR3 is CSAARLETQYF. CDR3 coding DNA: TGCAGTGCCGCGCGTTTGGAGACCCAGTACTTC.

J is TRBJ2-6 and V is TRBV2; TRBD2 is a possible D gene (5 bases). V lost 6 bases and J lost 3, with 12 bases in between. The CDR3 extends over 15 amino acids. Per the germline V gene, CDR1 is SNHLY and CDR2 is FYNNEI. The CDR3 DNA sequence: TGTGCCAGCAGCAAAGAGGGAGTTGGGGCCAACGTCCTGACTTTC. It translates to CASSKEGVGANVLTF.

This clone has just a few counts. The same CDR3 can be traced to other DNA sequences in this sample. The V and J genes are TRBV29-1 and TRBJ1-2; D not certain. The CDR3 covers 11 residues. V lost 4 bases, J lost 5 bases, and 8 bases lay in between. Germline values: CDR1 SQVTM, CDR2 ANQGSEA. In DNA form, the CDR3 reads TGCAGCGTTGGGACGGGGTATGGCTACACCTTC. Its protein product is CSVGTGYGYTF.

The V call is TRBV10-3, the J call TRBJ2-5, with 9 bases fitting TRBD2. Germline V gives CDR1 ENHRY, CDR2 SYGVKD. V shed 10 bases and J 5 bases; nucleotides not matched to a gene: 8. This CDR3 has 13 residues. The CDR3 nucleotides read TGTGCCAGCAATCTAGCGGGGCAGGAGACCCAGTACTTC. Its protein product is CASNLAGQETQYF.

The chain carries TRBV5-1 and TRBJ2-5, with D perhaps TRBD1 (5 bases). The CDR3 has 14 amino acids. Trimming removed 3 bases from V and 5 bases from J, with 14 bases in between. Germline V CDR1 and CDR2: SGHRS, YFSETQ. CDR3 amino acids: CASSSRQISETQYF. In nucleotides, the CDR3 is TGCGCCAGCAGCTCCCGACAGATTTCGGAGACCCAGTACTTC.

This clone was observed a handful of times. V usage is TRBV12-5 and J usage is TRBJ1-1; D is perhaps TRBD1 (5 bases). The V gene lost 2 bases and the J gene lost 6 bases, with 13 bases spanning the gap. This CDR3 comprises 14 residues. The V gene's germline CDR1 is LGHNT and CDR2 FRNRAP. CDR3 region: CASGLITSRAEAFF. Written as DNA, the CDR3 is TGTGCTAGTGGTTTGATAACTAGCAGGGCTGAAGCTTTCTTT. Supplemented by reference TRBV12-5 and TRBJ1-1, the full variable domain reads DARVTQTPRHKVTEMGQEVTMRCQPILGHNTVFWYRQTMMQGLELLAYFRNRAPLDDSGMPKDRFSAEMPDATLATLKIQPSEPRDSAVYFCASGLITSRAEAFFGQGTRLTVV.

This CDR3 is CSGFRGNIQYF. The CDR3 DNA is TGCAGCGGTTTCAGGGGGAACATTCAGTACTTC. The J gene is TRBJ2-4, the V gene TRBV29-1; 7 bases match TRBD1. The J segment lost 7 bases and the V segment lost 7 bases, leaving 4 bases of the junction unmatched. CDR1 is SQVTM and CDR2 is ANQGSEA in the germline V gene. The CDR3 sequence is 11 residues long.

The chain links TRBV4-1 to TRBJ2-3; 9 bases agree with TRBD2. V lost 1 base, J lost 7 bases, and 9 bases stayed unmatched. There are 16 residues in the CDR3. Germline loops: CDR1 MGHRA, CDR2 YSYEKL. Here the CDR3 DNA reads TGCGCCAGCAGCCAAGTTCCGGGACTAGCAGGGCATACGCAGTATTTT. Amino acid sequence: CASSQVPGLAGHTQYF.

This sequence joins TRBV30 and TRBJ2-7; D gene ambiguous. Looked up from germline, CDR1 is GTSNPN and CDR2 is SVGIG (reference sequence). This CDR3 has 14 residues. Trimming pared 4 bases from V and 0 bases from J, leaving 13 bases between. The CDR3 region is CAWTVRRGSYEQYF. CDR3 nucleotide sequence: TGTGCCTGGACCGTACGTCGAGGCTCCTACGAGCAGTACTTC.

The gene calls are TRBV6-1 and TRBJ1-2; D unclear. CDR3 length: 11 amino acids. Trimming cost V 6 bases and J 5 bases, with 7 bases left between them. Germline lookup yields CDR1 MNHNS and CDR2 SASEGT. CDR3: CASRATYGYTF. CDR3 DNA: TGTGCCAGCAGGGCTACATATGGCTACACCTTC.

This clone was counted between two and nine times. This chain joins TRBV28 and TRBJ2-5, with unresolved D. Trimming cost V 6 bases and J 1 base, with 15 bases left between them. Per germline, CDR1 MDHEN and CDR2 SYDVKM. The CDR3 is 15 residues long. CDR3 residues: CASSSAQDLQETQYF. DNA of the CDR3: TGTGCCAGCAGCTCAGCTCAGGATCTCCAAGAGACCCAGTACTTC.

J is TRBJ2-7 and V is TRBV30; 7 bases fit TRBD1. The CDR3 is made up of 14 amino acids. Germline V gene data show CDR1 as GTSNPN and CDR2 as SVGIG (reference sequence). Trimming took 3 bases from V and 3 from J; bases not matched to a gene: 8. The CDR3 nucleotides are TGTGCCTGGAGGCCGGGACAGAAACTCTACGAGCAGTACTTC. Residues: CAWRPGQKLYEQYF.

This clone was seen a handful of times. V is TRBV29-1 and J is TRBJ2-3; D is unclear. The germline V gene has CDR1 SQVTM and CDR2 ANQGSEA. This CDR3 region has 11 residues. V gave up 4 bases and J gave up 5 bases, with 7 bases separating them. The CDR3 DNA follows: TGCAGCGTTGGGCATAGAGATACGCAGTATTTT. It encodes CSVGHRDTQYF.

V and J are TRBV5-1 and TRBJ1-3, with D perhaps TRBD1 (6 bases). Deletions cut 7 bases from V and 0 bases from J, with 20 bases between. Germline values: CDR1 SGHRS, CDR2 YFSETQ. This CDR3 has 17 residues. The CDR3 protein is CASRQGQPTISGNTIYF. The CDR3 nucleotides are TGCGCCAGCCGCCAGGGACAACCGACCATCTCTGGAAACACCATATATTTT.

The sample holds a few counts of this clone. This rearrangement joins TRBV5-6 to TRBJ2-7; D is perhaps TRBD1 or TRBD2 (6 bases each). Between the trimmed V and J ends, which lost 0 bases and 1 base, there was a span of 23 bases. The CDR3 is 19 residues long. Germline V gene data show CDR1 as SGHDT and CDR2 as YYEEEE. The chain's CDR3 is CASSLAGGIGGQLSYEQYF. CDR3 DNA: TGTGCCAGCAGCTTGGCCGGAGGGATTGGGGGCCAGCTTTCCTACGAGCAGTACTTC.

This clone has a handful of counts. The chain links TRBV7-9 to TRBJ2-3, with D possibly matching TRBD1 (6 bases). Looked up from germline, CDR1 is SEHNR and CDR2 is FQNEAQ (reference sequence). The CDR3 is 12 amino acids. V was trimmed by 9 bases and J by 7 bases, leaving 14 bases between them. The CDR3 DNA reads TGTGCCAGTACAACAGGGATGAATACGCAGTATTTT. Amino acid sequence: CASTTGMNTQYF.

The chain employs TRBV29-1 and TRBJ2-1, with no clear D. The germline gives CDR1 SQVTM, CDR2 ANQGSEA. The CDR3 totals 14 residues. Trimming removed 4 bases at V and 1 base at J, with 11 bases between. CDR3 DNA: TGCAGCGTTGTTGTTAGCCCTTCCTACAATGAGCAGTTCTTC. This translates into CSVVVSPSYNEQFF.

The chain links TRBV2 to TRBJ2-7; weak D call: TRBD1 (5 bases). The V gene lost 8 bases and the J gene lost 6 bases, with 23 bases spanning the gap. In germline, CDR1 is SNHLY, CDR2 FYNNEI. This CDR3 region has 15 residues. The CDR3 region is CASGAGKAPLIEQYF. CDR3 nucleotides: TGTGCCAGCGGGGCAGGGAAAGCACCCCTAATCGAGCAGTACTTC.

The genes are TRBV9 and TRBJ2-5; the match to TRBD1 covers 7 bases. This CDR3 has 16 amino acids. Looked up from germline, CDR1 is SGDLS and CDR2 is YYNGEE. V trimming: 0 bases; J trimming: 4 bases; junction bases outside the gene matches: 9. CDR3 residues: CASSVVEGGWGETQYF. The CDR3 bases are TGTGCCAGCAGCGTAGTAGAAGGGGGCTGGGGAGAGACCCAGTACTTC. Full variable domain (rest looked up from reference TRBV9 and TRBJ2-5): DSGVTQTPKHLITATGQRVTLRCSPRSGDLSVYWYQQSLDQGLQFLIQYYNGEERAKGNILERFSAQQFPDLHSELNLSSLELGDSALYFCASSVVEGGWGETQYFGPGTRLLVL.

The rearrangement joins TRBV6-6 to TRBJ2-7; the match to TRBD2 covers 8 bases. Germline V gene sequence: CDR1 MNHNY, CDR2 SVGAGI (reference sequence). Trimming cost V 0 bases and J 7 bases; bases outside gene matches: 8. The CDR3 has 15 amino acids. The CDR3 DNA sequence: TGTGCCAGCAGTTACTCGTTTCAGCGGGAGAATGAGCAGTACTTC. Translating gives CASSYSFQRENEQYF.

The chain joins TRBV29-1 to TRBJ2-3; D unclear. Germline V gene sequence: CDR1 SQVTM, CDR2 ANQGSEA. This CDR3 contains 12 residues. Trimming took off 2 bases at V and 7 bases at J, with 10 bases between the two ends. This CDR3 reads CSVESASNTQYF. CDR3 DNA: TGCAGCGTTGAATCGGCGAGTAATACGCAGTATTTT.

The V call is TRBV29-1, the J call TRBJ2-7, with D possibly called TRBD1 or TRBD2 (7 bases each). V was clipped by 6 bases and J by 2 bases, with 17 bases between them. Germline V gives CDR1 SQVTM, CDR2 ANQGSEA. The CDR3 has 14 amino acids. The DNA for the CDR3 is TGCAGCGTCGGTAGCAGGGGGGGAACCTACGAGCAGTACTTC. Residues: CSVGSRGGTYEQYF.

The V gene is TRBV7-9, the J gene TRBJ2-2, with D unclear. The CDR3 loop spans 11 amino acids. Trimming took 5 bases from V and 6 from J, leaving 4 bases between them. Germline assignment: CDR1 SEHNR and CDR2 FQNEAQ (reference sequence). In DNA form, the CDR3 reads TGTGCCAGCAGCCGGTCCGGGGAGCTGTTTTTT. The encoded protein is CASSRSGELFF.

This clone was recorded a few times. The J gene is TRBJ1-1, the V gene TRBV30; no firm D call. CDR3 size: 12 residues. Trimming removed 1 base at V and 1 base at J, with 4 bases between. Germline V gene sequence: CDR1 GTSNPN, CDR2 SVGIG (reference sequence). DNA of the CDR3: TGTGCCTGGAGTGAGGGGAACACTGAAGCTTTCTTT. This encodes CAWSEGNTEAFF.

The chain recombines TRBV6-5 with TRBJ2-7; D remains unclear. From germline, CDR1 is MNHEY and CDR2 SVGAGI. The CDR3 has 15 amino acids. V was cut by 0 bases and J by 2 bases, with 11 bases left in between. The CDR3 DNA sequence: TGTGCCAGCAGTTACTCGATGGTAGAAACCTACGAGCAGTACTTC. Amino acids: CASSYSMVETYEQYF.

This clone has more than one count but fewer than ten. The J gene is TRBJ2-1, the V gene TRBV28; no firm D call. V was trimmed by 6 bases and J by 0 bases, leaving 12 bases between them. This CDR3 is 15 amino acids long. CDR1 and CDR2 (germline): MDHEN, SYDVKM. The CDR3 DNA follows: TGTGCCAGCAGCCTTTTATCCTCCTCCTACAATGAGCAGTTCTTC. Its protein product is CASSLLSSSYNEQFF.